These 32 T cell receptor beta chains originate from one sample sequenced in a study of cytomegalovirus exposure and HLA in healthy donors. Clones were sequenced by immunoSEQ multiplex PCR, and TCRdb holds only the in-frame ones, with some missing. The repertoire holds about 330,000 clones, with 87% as singletons. Sequencing was performed on PBMCs. Source of these receptors: a woman in her 30s in good health and CMV-seropositive.

This rearrangement joins TRBV6-4 to TRBJ2-3, with D possibly TRBD2 on 6 matching bases. Per germline, CDR1 MRHNA and CDR2 SNTAGT. CDR3 length: 14 residues. With 4 bases removed from V and 3 bases from J, the gap between germline ends came to 11 bases. The CDR3, as DNA: TGTGCCAGCAGTGGTAGGGGAGGTACAGATACGCAGTATTTT. It codes for CASSGRGGTDTQYF.

V usage is TRBV29-1 and J usage is TRBJ2-5; 8 positions agree with TRBD1. The germline gives CDR1 SQVTM, CDR2 ANQGSEA. The CDR3 spans 13 residues. The J segment lost 1 base and the V segment lost 6 bases, leaving 4 bases of the junction unmatched. The CDR3, as DNA: TGCAGCGTAGCCGGGACAGGCCAAGAGACCCAGTACTTC. It codes for CSVAGTGQETQYF.

Only one count was recorded for this clone. The chain couples TRBV19 to TRBJ2-7, with a tentative D call TRBD1 (5 bases). The CDR3 covers 15 residues. V was trimmed by 1 base and J by 0 bases, leaving 10 bases between them. Looked up from germline, CDR1 is LNHDA and CDR2 is SQIVND (reference sequence). CDR3 loop: CASSIGGTYSYEQYF. CDR3 nucleotides: TGTGCCAGTAGTATAGGGGGCACATACTCCTACGAGCAGTACTTC.

The rearrangement links TRBV28 to TRBJ1-1, with unresolved D. Per germline, CDR1 MDHEN and CDR2 SYDVKM. V lost 0 bases and J 8 bases, leaving 4 bases between the germline ends. The CDR3 is 11 residues long. The CDR3: CASSLWGEAFF. CDR3 in DNA: TGTGCCAGCAGTTTATGGGGGGAAGCTTTCTTT.

This clone was counted between two and nine times. The CDR3 loop is CASSQLGEGGYGYTF. For the CDR3, the DNA is TGTGCCAGCAGCCAGCTCGGGGAGGGCGGCTATGGCTACACCTTC. The rearrangement links TRBV4-2 to TRBJ1-2; no reliable D call. Trimming stripped 3 bases from V and 4 bases from J, with 15 bases between. This CDR3 region has 15 residues. Germline assignment: CDR1 LGHNA and CDR2 YNFKEQ.

The chain joins TRBV7-9 to TRBJ2-7; TRBD1 matches at 9 bases. The trim removed 4 bases at V and 6 bases at J, leaving 4 bases unmatched. The length of the CDR3 is 13 residues. Germline CDR1 SEHNR, CDR2 FQNEAQ (reference sequence). The CDR3 protein is CASSSVGQGEQYF. DNA for the CDR3: TGTGCCAGCAGCTCAGTGGGACAGGGCGAGCAGTACTTC. Drawing the rest from reference TRBV7-9 and TRBJ2-7, the complete variable domain is DTGVSQNPRHKITKRGQNVTFRCDPISEHNRLYWYRQTLGQGPEFLTYFQNEAQLEKSRLLSDRFSAERPKGSFSTLEIQRTEQGDSAMYLCASSSVGQGEQYFGPGTRLTVT.

This clone has just one count. The chain recombines TRBV7-3 with TRBJ2-1; D may correspond to TRBD1 or TRBD2 (5 bases each). The germline V and J ends were trimmed by 1 base and 0 bases, with 13 bases remaining between them. The germline gives CDR1 SGHTA, CDR2 FQGTGA. The CDR3 loop spans 17 amino acids. CDR3 in DNA: TGTGCCAGCAGCTTAATTGGGGGAGAGGCCTCCTACAATGAGCAGTTCTTC. Protein: CASSLIGGEASYNEQFF.

This chain links TRBV5-1 with TRBJ2-7; 9 bases agree with TRBD1. This CDR3 region has 14 residues. Germline CDR1 SGHRS, CDR2 YFSETQ. The V segment lost 4 bases and the J segment 4 bases; nucleotides outside the gene matches: 6. CDR3 protein: CASSLGTGLYEQYF. The CDR3 DNA reads as TGCGCCAGCAGCCTCGGGACAGGGCTATACGAGCAGTACTTC.

V gene TRBV4-1 combines with J gene TRBJ2-1; D may be TRBD2 (6 bases). Trimming shortened V by 5 bases and J by 4 bases, and 15 bases separated the two germline ends. This CDR3 is built from 15 residues. Germline V gene data show CDR1 as MGHRA and CDR2 as YSYEKL. In DNA, the CDR3 is TGCGCCAGCAGCGGAGGGCATGTCGATTACAATGAGCAGTTCTTC. It codes for CASSGGHVDYNEQFF.

The chain couples TRBV18 to TRBJ1-1; D remains unclear. Germline V gene data show CDR1 as KGHSH and CDR2 as LQKENI. There are 16 residues in the CDR3. Trimming removed 2 bases at V and 1 base at J, with 14 bases between. The CDR3 protein is CASSPFIRDANTEAFF. The DNA for the CDR3 is TGTGCCAGCTCACCATTCATAAGGGATGCGAACACTGAAGCTTTCTTT.

This clone appeared a single time. The V call is TRBV29-1, the J call TRBJ2-7; 9 bases agree with TRBD1. Germline V lookup: CDR1 SQVTM, CDR2 ANQGSEA. The CDR3 is made up of 13 amino acids. V gave up 5 bases and J gave up 3 bases; unmatched junction bases: 5. The chain's CDR3 is CSVTRQGVYEQYF. CDR3 nucleotide sequence: TGCAGCGTTACTCGACAGGGGGTCTACGAGCAGTACTTC.

J is TRBJ2-7 and V is TRBV5-1, with TRBD1 matching over 12 bases. Germline V gene data show CDR1 as SGHRS and CDR2 as YFSETQ. The CDR3 contains 14 residues. Unmatched junction bases numbered 4, after V lost 4 bases and J lost 5 bases. This chain's CDR3 is CASSIGTGGNEQYF. In nucleotides, the CDR3 is TGCGCCAGCAGCATCGGGACAGGGGGCAACGAGCAGTACTTC.

In DNA form, the CDR3 reads TGTGCCAGCAGCTTCCGGACGGGTGGGCTCTACGAGCAGTACTTC. Translation gives CASSFRTGGLYEQYF. The chain links TRBV7-9 to TRBJ2-7; D gene uncertain. This CDR3 is 15 amino acids long. Germline V lookup: CDR1 SEHNR, CDR2 FQNEAQ (reference sequence). The ends were cut back, 3 bases at V and 3 bases at J, with 15 bases in the middle.

This clone was recorded once. This sequence joins TRBV28 and TRBJ2-7; D remains unclear. V was clipped by 6 bases and J by 3 bases, with 15 bases between them. This CDR3 is 14 amino acids long. Germline V gene data show CDR1 as MDHEN and CDR2 as SYDVKM. This CDR3 reads CASSIDSNFYEQYF. For the CDR3, the DNA is TGTGCCAGCAGCATAGATAGTAATTTCTACGAGCAGTACTTC.

The genes are TRBV25-1 and TRBJ1-1; 8 bases agree with TRBD1. V was clipped by 3 bases and J by 6 bases; unmatched bases: 9. This CDR3 is built from 15 residues. Germline assignment: CDR1 MGHDK and CDR2 SYGVNS. The CDR3 region has the DNA TGTGCCAGCAGTGACTTTGCCAGGGGGCAAGCTGAAGCTTTCTTT. Residues: CASSDFARGQAEAFF.

V usage is TRBV13 and J usage is TRBJ2-1, with D perhaps TRBD1 (5 bases). Germline-derived CDR1 and CDR2 are PRHDT and FYEKMQ (reference sequence). This CDR3 has 14 amino acids. V shed 5 bases and J shed 2 bases, with 10 bases lying between them. CDR3 amino acids: CASSLQGPYNEQFF. The DNA of the CDR3 is TGTGCCAGCAGCCTCCAGGGTCCCTACAATGAGCAGTTCTTC.

The rearrangement uses TRBV6-5 and TRBJ2-5; no reliable D call. The CDR3 covers 14 residues. Germline lookup yields CDR1 MNHEY and CDR2 SVGAGI. Trimming left V 5 bases short and J 2 bases short, with 12 bases between. The DNA for the CDR3 is TGTGCCAGCAGTCACACCCCCGGACAAGAGACCCAGTACTTC. This gives the protein CASSHTPGQETQYF.

The chain employs TRBV7-2 and TRBJ2-5; D is uncertain. The V gene lost 2 bases and the J gene lost 4 bases, with 8 bases spanning the gap. This CDR3 has 13 residues. The germline gives CDR1 SGHTA, CDR2 FQGNSA. This CDR3 reads CASSLLGVETQYF. CDR3 in DNA: TGTGCCAGCAGCTTACTTGGGGTAGAGACCCAGTACTTC.

The CDR3 DNA follows: TGTGCCAGCAGCCCTACTAGCGGAAAGGGGACCGGGGAGCTGTTTTTT. Translated: CASSPTSGKGTGELFF. This chain links TRBV7-9 with TRBJ2-2, with 8 bases fitting TRBD2. CDR1 and CDR2 (germline): SEHNR, FQNEAQ (reference sequence). The CDR3 loop spans 16 amino acids. V trimming: 5 bases; J trimming: 5 bases; junction bases outside the gene matches: 10.

This chain links TRBV2 with TRBJ2-2; D is unresolved. Trimming stripped 5 bases from V and 1 base from J, with 5 bases between. Germline-derived CDR1 and CDR2 are SNHLY and FYNNEI. The CDR3 is made up of 13 amino acids. The CDR3 sequence: CASSMRNTGELFF. Written as DNA, the CDR3 is TGTGCCAGCAGTATGAGGAACACCGGGGAGCTGTTTTTT.

V is TRBV2 and J is TRBJ2-1, with unresolved D. Trimming stripped 6 bases from V and 10 bases from J, with 16 bases between. Germline CDR1 is SNHLY and CDR2 is FYNNEI. The CDR3 covers 13 residues. CDR3: CASRSYLGGEQFF. The CDR3 bases are TGTGCCAGCAGATCATACTTAGGTGGCGAGCAGTTCTTC. The complete variable domain, with remaining parts taken from reference TRBV2 and TRBJ2-1, reads EPEVTQTPSHQVTQMGQEVILRCVPISNHLYFYWYRQILGQKVEFLVSFYNNEISEKSEIFDDQFSVERPDGSNFTLKIRSTKLEDSAMYFCASRSYLGGEQFFGPGTRLTVL.

This rearrangement joins TRBV9 to TRBJ2-3; D is unclear. Germline loops: CDR1 SGDLS, CDR2 YYNGEE. The CDR3 extends over 17 amino acids. With 4 bases removed from V and 0 bases from J, the gap between germline ends came to 18 bases. The CDR3 region is CASSPAEGRWSTDTQYF. For the CDR3, the DNA is TGTGCCAGCAGCCCAGCCGAAGGGCGGTGGAGCACAGATACGCAGTATTTT.

The CDR3 DNA reads as TGCGCCAGCGGCCCCCTAGCCGAGGGACGTCGGTTCTTC. Translating gives CASGPLAEGRRFF. This chain uses TRBV5-1 with TRBJ2-1, with D possibly being TRBD1 or TRBD2 (5 bases each). The V gene's germline CDR1 is SGHRS and CDR2 YFSETQ. This CDR3 contains 13 residues. V lost 7 bases, J lost 15 bases, and 23 bases lay in between.

The chain combines TRBV19 with TRBJ1-5, with 12 bases matching TRBD1. The germline CDR1 and CDR2 sequences are LNHDA and SQIVND (reference sequence). The CDR3 covers 17 residues. V was clipped by 5 bases and J by 4 bases; unmatched bases: 9. CDR3 sequence (DNA): TGTGCCAGTAGTCCCGGGGACAGGGGGCGCGGAAATCAGCCCCAGCATTTT. Translated: CASSPGDRGRGNQPQHF.

CDR3 protein: CSVELAGGVYEQYF. CDR3 bases: TGCAGCGTTGAATTGGCAGGGGGCGTATACGAGCAGTACTTC. The J gene is TRBJ2-7, the V gene TRBV29-1, with 8 nucleotides matching TRBD1. The CDR3 covers 14 residues. From germline, CDR1 is SQVTM and CDR2 ANQGSEA. V was clipped by 2 bases and J by 4 bases; unmatched bases: 7.

This chain uses TRBV15 with TRBJ2-5; D not resolved. Trimming removed 2 bases at V and 5 bases at J, with 12 bases between. Germline CDR1 LNHNV, CDR2 YYDKDF (reference sequence). The CDR3 runs 14 residues. The CDR3 nucleotides read TGTGCCACCAGCAGACCTTCAGGCTTGGAGACCCAGTACTTC. Its protein is CATSRPSGLETQYF.

The chain carries TRBV30 and TRBJ1-1; D unresolved. V shed 2 bases and J shed 5 bases, with 12 bases lying between them. From germline, CDR1 is GTSNPN and CDR2 SVGIG (reference sequence). The length of the CDR3 is 13 residues. CDR3 protein: CAWSNFLSTEAFF. As DNA, the CDR3 is TGTGCCTGGAGTAACTTTCTGTCGACTGAAGCTTTCTTT.

The gene calls are TRBV19 and TRBJ1-5, with 8 bases aligning to TRBD1. CDR1 is LNHDA, CDR2 SQIVND, per germline (reference sequence). The CDR3 runs 15 residues. V shed 4 bases, J shed 7 bases, and the junction held 9 bases outside the gene matches. The CDR3 spells CASSKGDRGSQPQHF. Written as DNA, the CDR3 is TGTGCCAGTAGTAAAGGAGACAGGGGATCCCAGCCCCAGCATTTT. The full variable domain, with the rest looked up from reference TRBV19 and TRBJ1-5, is DGGITQSPKYLFRKEGQNVTLSCEQNLNHDAMYWYRQDPGQGLRLIYYSQIVNDFQKGDIAEGYSVSREKKESFPLTVTSAQKNPTAFYLCASSKGDRGSQPQHFGDGTRLSIL.

This chain joins TRBV6-5 and TRBJ2-7; D is unclear. The germline CDR1 and CDR2 sequences are MNHEY and SVGAGI. V lost 2 bases, J lost 3 bases, and 5 bases lay in between. The CDR3 has 12 amino acids. DNA of the CDR3: TGTGCCAGCAGTTACAACCACTACGAGCAGTACTTC. Translated, it gives CASSYNHYEQYF.

The CDR3 DNA follows: TGTGCCAGCGGAGGGGGGGCAGATACGCAGTATTTT. It specifies CASGGGADTQYF. This chain connects TRBV27 to TRBJ2-3, with D maybe TRBD2 (7 bases). The V and J ends lost 8 bases and 4 bases respectively, with 10 bases between them. Germline V lookup: CDR1 MNHEY, CDR2 SMNVEV (reference sequence). The CDR3 spans 12 residues.

This chain joins TRBV28 and TRBJ1-2; D ambiguous. Trimming removed 2 bases at V and 7 bases at J, with 5 bases between. CDR3 length: 11 amino acids. CDR1 and CDR2 from the germline V gene are MDHEN and SYDVKM. The CDR3 spells CASSLLGGYTF. The CDR3 DNA reads TGTGCCAGCAGTTTACTGGGTGGCTACACCTTC.

The chain has TRBV28 and TRBJ2-7; D is possibly TRBD1 (7 bases). Trimming shortened V by 5 bases and J by 1 base, and 12 bases separated the two germline ends. Germline V CDR1 and CDR2: MDHEN, SYDVKM. This CDR3 has 14 residues. CDR3 sequence: CASSMAGGSYEQYF. CDR3 nucleotides: TGTGCCAGCAGTATGGCAGGGGGGTCCTACGAGCAGTACTTC.